This is a list of T cell receptor beta chains from one sample in a study of human T cells and chemical hapten exposure. TCRdb recomputed calls from the RACE reads with MiXCR, one row per CDR3 protein. The table has 99,000 or so distinct CDR3 sequences, 10% to 14% seen once. Sequences were derived from whole blood, sampled in connection with sensitization to the hapten diphenylcyclopropenone (DPC). These receptors were taken from an older woman with alopecia areata. Some clones in this sample may be carry-over from other donors' samples. The CDR3 runs from the conserved cysteine through the conserved F or W. Fields, in order: CDR3 protein, CDR3 DNA, clone size, D gene, V gene, J gene. D genes are given only for firm matches. The size entry is marked missing in some rows and otherwise reads once, few, many or a size class.

CASSGRTSSSYNEQFF	TGTGCCAGCAGCGGGCGGACTTCAAGCTCCTACAATGAGCAGTTCTTC	.	.	TRBV9	TRBJ2-1
CASSSRNTGARHGNTIYF	TGTGCCAGCAGTTCGCGCAACACAGGGGCGAGACATGGAAACACCATATATTTT	few	TRBD1	TRBV12-3/TRBV12-4	TRBJ1-3
CASSLLGREWSPLHF	TGTGCCAGCAGCTTACTAGGGCGGGAGTGGTCACCCCTCCACTTT	.	.	TRBV7-3	TRBJ1-6
CASSFSRLDTGELFF	TGTGCCAGCAGCTTTTCCAGACTTGACACCGGGGAGCTGTTTTTT	.	.	TRBV11-2	TRBJ2-2
CASSLGGRGRYSPLHF	TGTGCCAGCAGCTTAGGGGGCAGGGGGCGTTATTCACCCCTCCACTTT	many	TRBD1	TRBV7-6	TRBJ1-6
CASSQGGSNGYTF	TGTGCCAGCAGCCAAGGAGGGTCCAATGGCTACACCTTC	few	.	TRBV3-1	TRBJ1-2
CSASRRSGSYEQYF	TGCAGCGCCTCTCGCAGGTCAGGGTCCTACGAGCAGTACTTC	many	.	TRBV29-1	TRBJ2-7
CASSLVAGSEQYF	TGTGCCAGCAGCTTAGTTGCTGGGAGCGAGCAGTACTTC	.	.	TRBV11-2	TRBJ2-7
CASSLAGQPAGYGYTF	TGTGCCAGCAGTTTAGCGGGCCAGCCCGCGGGCTATGGCTACACCTTC	many	.	TRBV12-3/TRBV12-4	TRBJ1-2
CASSTGRGNEQYF	TGTGCCAGCAGCACCGGCCGGGGAAACGAGCAGTACTTC	few	.	TRBV13	TRBJ2-7
CASSFEVTEAFF	TGTGCCAGCAGTTTTGAGGTAACTGAAGCTTTCTTT	.	.	TRBV28	TRBJ1-1
CASSLYTRGNTEAFF	TGTGCCAGCTCACTCTACACCAGGGGGAACACTGAAGCTTTCTTT	few	.	TRBV18	TRBJ1-1
CASSLLPTGGGTDTQYF	TGTGCCAGCAGTTTGCTCCCAACAGGGGGGGGCACAGATACGCAGTATTTT	.	.	TRBV27	TRBJ2-3
CASSLAVERNGYTF	TGTGCCAGCAGCTTAGCGGTGGAGAGAAATGGCTACACCTTC	many	.	TRBV7-8	TRBJ1-2
CASSHGRRLQSQETQYF	TGTGCCAGCAGCCACGGAAGACGTTTACAGTCTCAAGAGACCCAGTACTTC	many	.	TRBV3-1	TRBJ2-5
CASSRPGLNTEAFF	TGTGCCAGCTCACGGCCGGGGTTGAACACTGAAGCTTTCTTT	many	.	TRBV18	TRBJ1-1
CATPGELYEQYF	TGTGCCACCCCAGGGGAACTCTACGAGCAGTACTTC	many	.	TRBV10-3	TRBJ2-7
CATSEPWGDTQYF	TGTGCCACCAGCGAGCCTTGGGGAGATACGCAGTATTTT	many	.	TRBV15	TRBJ2-3
CASSQGGSPSYEQYF	TGTGCCAGCAGCCAAGGCGGCTCTCCCTCCTACGAGCAGTACTTC	.	.	TRBV4-2	TRBJ2-7
CASQTGPEGSYNEQFF	TGCGCCAGCCAGACCGGGCCCGAAGGGTCCTACAATGAGCAGTTCTTC	.	.	TRBV5-1	TRBJ2-1
CATIPGTGHPSSSYNEQFF	TGTGCCACAATACCCGGGACAGGACACCCCTCGAGCTCCTACAATGAGCAGTTCTTC	few	TRBD1	TRBV10-3	TRBJ2-1
CASSLGPTSLTLHF	TGCGCCAGCAGCTTGGGTCCGACGTCCCTAACCCTCCACTTT	.	.	TRBV5-1	TRBJ1-6
CSVKHNVNTEAFF	TGCAGCGTTAAACATAATGTGAACACTGAAGCTTTCTTT	.	.	TRBV29-1	TRBJ1-1
CASSLIGSPLHF	TGTGCCAGCAGCTTAATCGGATCACCCCTCCACTTT	many	.	TRBV7-6	TRBJ1-6
CSARNQGREKLFF	TGCAGCGCCCGAAACCAGGGAAGGGAAAAACTGTTTTTT	many	.	TRBV29-1	TRBJ1-4
CASSWGDVSSYEQYF	TGTGCCAGCAGCTGGGGGGACGTGAGCTCCTACGAGCAGTACTTC	few	.	TRBV5-4	TRBJ2-7
CASSIPTGGFNEKLFF	TGTGCCAGCAGCATCCCCACAGGGGGCTTTAATGAAAAACTGTTTTTT	.	TRBD1	TRBV7-8	TRBJ1-4
CSARDGAGGLDTQYF	TGCAGTGCTAGAGATGGAGCGGGGGGGTTGGATACGCAGTATTTT	few	TRBD2	TRBV20-1	TRBJ2-3
CASSVGNRETQYF	TGTGCCAGCAGCGTAGGGAACCGAGAGACCCAGTACTTC	.	.	TRBV9	TRBJ2-5
CSVKQGLMNTEAFF	TGCAGCGTTAAGCAGGGACTCATGAACACTGAAGCTTTCTTT	.	.	TRBV29-1	TRBJ1-1
CAIKPGEYTEAFF	TGTGCCATCAAACCAGGGGAGTACACTGAAGCTTTCTTT	.	.	TRBV10-3	TRBJ1-1
CASTTDGSGIRNEQYF	TGTGCCAGCACTACTGACGGAAGCGGGATAAGGAACGAGCAGTACTTC	many	TRBD2	TRBV6-2/TRBV6-3	TRBJ2-7
CSVGAEGVYGYTF	TGCAGCGTTGGGGCGGAGGGCGTCTATGGCTACACCTTC	.	.	TRBV29-1	TRBJ1-2
CASSHPVQRKNIQYF	TGCGCCAGCAGCCACCCGGTTCAACGCAAAAACATTCAGTACTTC	.	.	TRBV4-1	TRBJ2-4
CASSQESYGYTF	TGTGCCAGCAGCCAAGAATCCTATGGCTACACCTTC	many	.	TRBV3-1	TRBJ1-2
CAWRDTAWRAYNSPLHF	TGTGCCTGGAGAGACACCGCATGGCGCGCCTATAATTCACCCCTCCACTTT	few	.	TRBV30	TRBJ1-6
CASSDERLDSPLHF	TGTGCCAGCAGCGACGAGCGGTTGGATTCACCCCTCCACTTT	many	.	TRBV9	TRBJ1-6
CAWSWTSGGQETRYF	TGTGCCTGGAGTTGGACTAGCGGGGGTCAAGAGACCCGGTACTTC	.	TRBD2	TRBV30	TRBJ2-5
CAWRRGIGGTDTQYF	TGTGCCTGGAGGCGCGGTATTGGGGGAACAGATACGCAGTATTTT	many	.	TRBV30	TRBJ2-3
CATKGQGGHEQFF	TGTGCCACCAAAGGACAGGGGGGTCATGAGCAGTTCTTC	few	TRBD1	TRBV10-3	TRBJ2-1
CASSQGVGGGYGYTF	TGCGCCAGCAGCCAAGGAGTTGGAGGGGGCTATGGCTACACCTTC	.	.	TRBV4-1	TRBJ1-2
CASSLGSGLAKNIQYF	TGTGCCAGCAGCTTAGGTTCAGGGCTAGCCAAAAACATTCAGTACTTC	.	.	TRBV7-8	TRBJ2-4
CASRSGGPQETQYF	TGTGCCAGCAGGAGCGGGGGGCCCCAAGAGACCCAGTACTTC	many	TRBD2	TRBV7-6	TRBJ2-5
CAIKSSDRAHEQYF	TGTGCCATCAAGTCCTCGGACAGGGCACACGAGCAGTACTTC	many	TRBD1	TRBV10-3	TRBJ2-7
CACSSITGKEETQYF	TGTGCCTGCAGCTCCATCACAGGGAAGGAAGAGACCCAGTACTTC	.	.	TRBV11-2	TRBJ2-5
CASSIGDSSGANVLTF	TGTGCCAGTAGTATAGGAGACTCCTCTGGGGCCAACGTCCTGACTTTC	few	.	TRBV19	TRBJ2-6
CASSPVGTRGRGTQYF	TGTGCTAGCAGCCCCGTTGGGACACGGGGACGGGGGACGCAGTATTTT	.	.	TRBV7-7	TRBJ2-3
CSVGQTEQFF	TGCAGCGTTGGACAGACTGAGCAGTTCTTC	.	.	TRBV29-1	TRBJ2-1
CASSQDSGTPQYF	TGTGCCAGCAGCCAAGACAGTGGGACTCCGCAGTATTTT	many	.	TRBV3-1	TRBJ2-3
CASSLVWDDTQYF	TGTGCCAGCAGCTTAGTGTGGGATGATACGCAGTATTTT	few	.	TRBV7-2	TRBJ2-3
CATSDLYYSGGQQFF	TGTGCCACCAGTGATTTATACTATAGCGGGGGCCAGCAGTTCTTC	few	TRBD2	TRBV24-1	TRBJ2-1
CASSDASGGASYNEQFF	TGTGCCAGCAGTGATGCTAGCGGGGGGGCGTCCTACAATGAGCAGTTCTTC	few	TRBD2	TRBV2	TRBJ2-1
CASSLAQLSYEQYF	TGTGCCAGCAGCTTAGCGCAGCTATCCTACGAGCAGTACTTC	many	.	TRBV7-2	TRBJ2-7